This passage covers 7 T cell receptor beta chains from one sample sequenced in a study of blood T cell repertoires in COVID-19. Produced via immunoSEQ multiplex PCR; TCRdb's table is partial and in-frame only. The sample has a few hundred thousand clones; about 85% are singletons. Sequenced material: peripheral blood. The source of these receptors is a woman between 18 and 29 years old with acute or convalescent COVID-19.

This clone was found a few times. The gene calls are TRBV11-1 and TRBJ1-1; 8 positions match TRBD1. CDR1 and CDR2 (germline): SGHAT, FQDESV (reference sequence). J was trimmed by 6 bases and V by 5 bases; bases with no gene match: 11. The CDR3 sequence is 15 residues long. Written as DNA, the CDR3 is TGTGCCAGCAGCCCCCCGACAGGGGTCTTCGCTGAAGCTTTCTTT. Its translation is CASSPPTGVFAEAFF.

This clone has only one observation. The genes are TRBV3-1 (or the pseudogene TRBV3-2) and TRBJ2-3; D is unclear. The CDR3 has 12 residues. Germline V lookup: CDR1 LGHDT, CDR2 YNNKEL (reference sequence). V was shortened by 0 bases and J by 11 bases, with 9 bases between the two germline ends. In DNA form, the CDR3 reads TGTGCCAGCAGCCAAGATCGTCGTAGGCAGTATTTT. It yields the protein CASSQDRRRQYF.

This clone appeared a single time. The chain is built from TRBV5-4 and TRBJ2-7; D might be TRBD1 (6 bases). The length of the CDR3 is 16 residues. The V end lost 5 bases, the J end lost 0 bases, and 18 bases lay between the germline ends. Germline lookup yields CDR1 SGHNT and CDR2 YYREEE (reference sequence). The CDR3 bases are TGTGCCAGCAGTTCCGGGACAACCTATAGCTCCTACGAGCAGTACTTC. Translating gives CASSSGTTYSSYEQYF. Based on the CDR3 plus reference TRBV5-4 and TRBJ2-7, the full variable domain is ETGVTQSPTHLIKTRGQQVTLRCSSQSGHNTVSWYQQALGQGPQFIFQYYREEENGRGNFPPRFSGLQFPNYSSELNVNALELDDSALYLCASSSGTTYSSYEQYFGPGTRLTVT.

The V call is TRBV25-1, the J call TRBJ1-2, with D maybe TRBD1 (6 bases). V lost 4 bases and J lost 7, with 22 bases in between. CDR1 MGHDK and CDR2 SYGVNS come from the germline V gene. This CDR3 comprises 16 residues. CDR3 protein: CASSAHSDYRARGYTF. In DNA form, the CDR3 reads TGTGCCAGCAGTGCCCATTCGGATTACAGGGCGCGTGGCTACACCTTC.

This chain uses TRBV5-1 with TRBJ2-2; 13 positions agree with TRBD2. The CDR3 totals 19 residues. The trim removed 0 bases at V and 5 bases at J, leaving 10 bases unmatched. Germline CDR1 reads SGHRS; CDR2 reads YFSETQ. CDR3 nucleotides: TGCGCCAGCAGCTTGGCCAACGATTCACTAGCGGGAGGGACCGGGGAGCTGTTTTTT. It encodes CASSLANDSLAGGTGELFF.

This clone has a handful of counts. The J gene is TRBJ1-3, the V gene TRBV4-1; 7 bases agree with TRBD1. Germline CDR1 MGHRA, CDR2 YSYEKL. The V and J ends lost 1 base and 1 base, in that order; junction bases with no gene match: 4. The CDR3 runs to 16 residues. CDR3 in DNA: TGCGCCAGCAGCCAAGTCACAGGGGATTCTGGAAACACCATATATTTT. Translation gives CASSQVTGDSGNTIYF.

CDR3 in DNA: TGTGCCAGCAGCTTAAACAGGGGAAATGAAAAACTGTTTTTT. Amino acids: CASSLNRGNEKLFF. The chain combines TRBV11-2 with TRBJ1-4; 7 bases are a match to TRBD1. The J segment lost 5 bases and the V segment lost 2 bases, leaving 2 bases of the junction unmatched. The CDR3 is 14 residues long. The germline V gene has CDR1 SGHAT and CDR2 FQNNGV.